Listed below are T cell receptor beta chains from one sample, sequenced in a study of spatial heterogeneity in lung cancer. TCRdb called the 5' RACE reads again in MiXCR, with one record for every CDR3 protein. The sample lists over 25,000 distinct CDR3 sequences; approximately 8.1% were seen once. Sequences were derived from PBMCs, sampled at surgery. These receptors all come from a female donor with early-stage non-small cell lung cancer. Each CDR3 is given without its conserved first and last residue.

V,CDR3
TRBV7-2,ASSLTAAGGTDTQY
TRBV28,ASSAGQPDNEQF
TRBV28,ASSDRRVSYEQY
TRBV6-5,ASRRQANYGYT
TRBV7-9,AILRDSGNTIY
TRBV2,ASSGGAGGFDTQY
TRBV11-2,ASSLDLTDTGELF
TRBV30,AWRSSGPSYEQY
TRBV5-1,ASSLDPTALNEQF
TRBV7-9,ASSRRELLKGPIYNEQF